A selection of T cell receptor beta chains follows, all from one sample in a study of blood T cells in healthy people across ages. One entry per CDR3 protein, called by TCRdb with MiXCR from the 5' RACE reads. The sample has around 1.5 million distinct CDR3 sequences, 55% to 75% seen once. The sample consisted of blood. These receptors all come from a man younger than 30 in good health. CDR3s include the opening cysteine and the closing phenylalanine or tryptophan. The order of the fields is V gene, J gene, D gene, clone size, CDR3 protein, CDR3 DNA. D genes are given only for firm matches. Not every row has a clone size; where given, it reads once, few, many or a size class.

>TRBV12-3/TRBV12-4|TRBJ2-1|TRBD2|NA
CACSRPMLAGAGEQFF
TGTGCCTGCAGCCGACCGATGCTAGCGGGAGCGGGTGAGCAGTTCTTC
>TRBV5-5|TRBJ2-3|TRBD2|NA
CASSFRGLAGGVDTQYF
TGTGCCAGCAGCTTCCGGGGACTAGCGGGAGGAGTAGATACGCAGTATTTT
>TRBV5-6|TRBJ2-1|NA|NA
CASSLKGRDHNEQFF
TGTGCCAGCAGCCTGAAGGGCAGGGATCACAATGAGCAGTTCTTC
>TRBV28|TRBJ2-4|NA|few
CASSIGQIQYF
TGTGCCAGCTCAATTGGACAGATTCAGTACTTC
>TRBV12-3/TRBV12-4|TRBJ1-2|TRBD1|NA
CASSFGDRGRGYTF
TGTGCCAGCAGTTTTGGGGACAGGGGGCGAGGCTACACCTTC
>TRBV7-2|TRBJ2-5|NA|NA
CASSLAGRVETQYF
TGTGCCAGCAGCTTAGCGGGCAGGGTAGAGACCCAGTACTTC
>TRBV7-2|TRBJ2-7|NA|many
CASSLLPSSYEQYF
TGTGCCAGCAGCTTACTCCCAAGCTCCTACGAGCAGTACTTC
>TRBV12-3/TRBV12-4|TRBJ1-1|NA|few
CASSSRVRAFF
TGTGCCAGCAGTTCGAGGGTACGAGCTTTCTTT
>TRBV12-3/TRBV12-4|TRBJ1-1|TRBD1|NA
CASSSSLTGGRSEAFF
TGTGCCAGCAGCTCGTCCTTGACAGGGGGCAGATCTGAAGCTTTCTTT
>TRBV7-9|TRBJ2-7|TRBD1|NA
CASGQDGPEQYF
TGTGCCAGCGGACAGGATGGGCCCGAGCAGTACTTC
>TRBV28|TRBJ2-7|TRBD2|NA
CASSQLGGRRGYEQYF
TGTGCCAGCAGCCAGCTGGGCGGGAGGCGTGGCTACGAGCAGTACTTC
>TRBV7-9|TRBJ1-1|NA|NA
CASSRRGGDIVVNTEAFF
TGTGCCAGCAGCCGTCGAGGTGGCGATATTGTAGTGAACACTGAAGCTTTCTTT
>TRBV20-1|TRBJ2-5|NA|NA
CSALRGDRETQYF
TGCAGTGCTCTCCGGGGGGACAGAGAGACCCAGTACTTC
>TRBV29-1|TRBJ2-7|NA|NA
CSVRYREIGNEQYF
TGCAGCGTTAGGTACAGGGAGATAGGCAATGAGCAGTACTTC
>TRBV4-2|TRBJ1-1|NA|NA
CASSQVMAGEAFF
TGTGCCAGCAGCCAAGTCATGGCTGGTGAAGCTTTCTTT
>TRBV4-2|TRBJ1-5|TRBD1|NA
CASSLGGQHQPQHF
TGTGCCAGCAGCCTAGGGGGACAGCATCAGCCCCAGCATTTT
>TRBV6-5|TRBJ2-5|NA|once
CASSYGVRLETQYF
TGTGCCAGCAGTTACGGAGTTCGCCTAGAGACCCAGTACTTC
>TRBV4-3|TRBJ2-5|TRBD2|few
CASSPLRGATGETQYF
TGCGCCAGCAGCCCATTGCGGGGGGCTACCGGAGAGACCCAGTACTTC
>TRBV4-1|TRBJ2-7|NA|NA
CASSVGTVASHEQYF
TGCGCCAGCAGCGTCGGGACGGTTGCCTCCCACGAGCAGTACTTC
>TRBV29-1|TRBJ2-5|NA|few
CSVVPTDQETQYF
TGCAGCGTCGTTCCGACCGACCAAGAGACCCAGTACTTC
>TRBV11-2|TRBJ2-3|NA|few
CASRFRQTRTDTQYF
TGTGCCAGCAGATTCCGGCAGACCCGCACAGATACGCAGTATTTT
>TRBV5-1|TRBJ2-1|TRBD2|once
CATQLEGGLAGNERFF
TGCGCCACCCAGCTTGAAGGAGGACTAGCGGGCAATGAGCGGTTCTTC
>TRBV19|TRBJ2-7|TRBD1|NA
CASRPRDSNLYEQYF
TGTGCCAGTAGGCCCCGGGACAGCAATCTCTACGAGCAGTACTTC
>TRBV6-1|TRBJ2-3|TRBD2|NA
CASSELAGVEPDTQYF
TGTGCCAGCAGTGAACTAGCGGGAGTTGAACCAGATACGCAGTATTTT
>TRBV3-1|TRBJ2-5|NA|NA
CASSQGGTTKGETQYF
TGTGCCAGCAGCCAAGGGGGAACTACCAAAGGGGAGACCCAGTACTTC
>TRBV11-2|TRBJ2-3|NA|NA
CASSIRGAGLSTDTQYF
TGTGCCAGCAGCATTAGGGGGGCAGGCCTTAGCACAGATACGCAGTATTTT
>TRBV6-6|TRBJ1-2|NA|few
CASSYPPGTDVDGYTF
TGTGCCAGCAGTTACCCTCCCGGCACAGATGTGGATGGCTACACCTTC
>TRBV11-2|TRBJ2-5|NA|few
CASSLDRIVETQYF
TGTGCCAGCAGCTTAGACAGGATCGTAGAGACCCAGTACTTC
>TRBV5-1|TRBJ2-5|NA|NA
CASSLAWAGTQYF
TGCGCCAGCAGCTTGGCCTGGGCCGGGACCCAGTACTTC
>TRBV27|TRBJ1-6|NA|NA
CASSASGNSPLHF
TGTGCCAGCAGTGCGTCCGGAAATTCACCCCTCCACTTT
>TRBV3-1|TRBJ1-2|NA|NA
CASSQARTPYHGYTF
TGTGCCAGCAGCCAAGCCAGGACCCCCTATCATGGCTACACCTTC
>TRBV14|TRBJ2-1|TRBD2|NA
CASSQDLTSGISYNEQFF
TGTGCCAGCAGCCAAGATCTCACTAGCGGGATTTCCTACAATGAGCAGTTCTTC
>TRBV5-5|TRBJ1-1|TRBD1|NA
CASSLGDRIDTEAFF
TGTGCCAGCAGCTTGGGGGACAGGATTGACACTGAAGCTTTCTTT